These 26 T cell receptor beta chains originate from one sample sequenced in a study of OX40 agonist ivuxolimab in advanced cancers. Profiling relied on immunoSEQ multiplex PCR, and the TCRdb table lists in-frame clones only, not all of them. Seen here are 90,000 to 100,000 clones, 91% observed once, and the top ten hold 2.6%. The source was CD4+ or CD8+ T cells sorted from blood, collected in a trial of the OX40 agonist ivuxolimab. These receptors all come from an adult with an advanced solid tumor such as melanoma, head and neck, liver or kidney cancer.

The J gene is TRBJ1-2, the V gene TRBV7-2; D gene uncertain. V was shortened by 1 base and J by 8 bases, with 11 bases between the two germline ends. Germline CDR1 reads SGHTA; CDR2 reads FQGNSA. The CDR3 extends over 13 amino acids. DNA for the CDR3: TGTGCCAGCAGCTTAGGAGGAGTGGTGGGCTACACCTTC. It specifies CASSLGGVVGYTF.

V gene TRBV4-3 combines with J gene TRBJ2-1; D unresolved. The CDR3 has 15 residues. The V gene's germline CDR1 is LGHNA and CDR2 YSLEER. The germline V and J ends were trimmed by 0 bases and 4 bases, with 10 bases remaining between them. CDR3 coding DNA: TGCGCCAGCAGCCAAGATATAGCTGGGTACAATGAGCAGTTCTTC. Translating gives CASSQDIAGYNEQFF.

The CDR3 coding sequence is TGCAGTGCTGTCCGAGAAAAACTGTTTTTT. Protein: CSAVREKLFF. This chain joins TRBV20-1 and TRBJ1-4; D unresolved. Trimming took off 5 bases at V and 8 bases at J, with 6 bases between the two ends. CDR1 and CDR2 (germline): DFQATT, SNEGSKA (reference sequence). This CDR3 is 10 amino acids long.

This clone has a handful of counts. The chain links TRBV9 to TRBJ2-7, with D tentatively TRBD1 or TRBD2 (5 bases each). V was cut by 0 bases and J by 2 bases, with 9 bases left in between. The CDR3 is made up of 14 amino acids. Germline loops: CDR1 SGDLS, CDR2 YYNGEE. The CDR3 bases are TGTGCCAGCAGCGTAGACACGGGACCCTACGAGCAGTACTTC. As protein: CASSVDTGPYEQYF.

This CDR3 reads CASSMGQGATGYTF. The DNA of the CDR3 is TGTGCCAGTAGTATGGGACAGGGGGCGACGGGCTACACCTTC. This chain connects TRBV19 to TRBJ1-2; 12 nucleotides line up with TRBD1. There are 14 residues in the CDR3. From germline, CDR1 is LNHDA and CDR2 SQIVND (reference sequence). V trimming: 3 bases; J trimming: 8 bases; junction bases outside the gene matches: 4.

V and J are TRBV5-6 and TRBJ2-5; 8 nucleotides align to TRBD2. The J segment lost 1 base and the V segment lost 2 bases, leaving 1 base of the junction unmatched. This CDR3 has 14 residues. Per the germline V gene, CDR1 is SGHDT and CDR2 is YYEEEE. As DNA, the CDR3 is TGTGCCAGCAGCTTCCGGGGGGGCCAAGAGACCCAGTACTTC. Its translation: CASSFRGGQETQYF.

The chain combines TRBV28 with TRBJ2-7; D ambiguous. V lost 8 bases, J lost 3 bases, and 11 bases lay in between. CDR1 is MDHEN and CDR2 is SYDVKM in the germline V gene. This CDR3 has 12 amino acids. The CDR3 DNA is TGTGCCAGCGGCCACAGTCTCTACGAGCAGTACTTC. Its protein is CASGHSLYEQYF.

In DNA, the CDR3 is TGCGCCAGCAGCCTCTTTGACAGCAATGAGCAGTTCTTC. Its translation: CASSLFDSNEQFF. The chain uses TRBV5-1 and TRBJ2-1, with D possibly TRBD1 on 5 matching bases. Per germline, CDR1 SGHRS and CDR2 YFSETQ. The CDR3 has 13 residues. Trimming removed 4 bases from V and 6 bases from J, with 11 bases in between.

The V call is TRBV7-2, the J call TRBJ2-7; D gene unclear. Germline CDR1 SGHTA, CDR2 FQGNSA. Between the trimmed V and J ends, which lost 3 bases and 3 bases, there was a span of 12 bases. CDR3 length: 14 amino acids. The CDR3 sequence is CASSFGRTYYEQYF. The DNA of the CDR3 is TGTGCCAGCAGCTTCGGACGGACCTACTACGAGCAGTACTTC. The full variable domain, rest sourced from reference TRBV7-2 and TRBJ2-7, is GAGVSQSPSNKVTEKGKDVELRCDPISGHTALYWYRQSLGQGLEFLIYFQGNSAPDKSGLPSDRFSAERTGGSVSTLTIQRTQQEDSAVYLCASSFGRTYYEQYFGPGTRLTVT.

V usage is TRBV11-3 and J usage is TRBJ2-3; a weak D match, TRBD1 (6 bases). The V end was cut by 2 bases, the J end by 4 bases, with 13 bases between. The CDR3 loop spans 15 amino acids. The germline CDR1 and CDR2 sequences are SGHNT and YENEEA. CDR3 sequence: CASSLNRGKADTQYF. CDR3 nucleotides: TGTGCCAGCAGCTTAAATAGGGGGAAGGCAGATACGCAGTATTTT.

The genes are TRBV5-1 and TRBJ1-2; 9 nucleotides match TRBD1. The CDR3 totals 16 residues. With V trimmed by 2 bases and J by 6 bases, 11 bases remained unmatched. Looked up from germline, CDR1 is SGHRS and CDR2 is YFSETQ. CDR3 amino acids: CASSLPGQGNSHGYTF. The CDR3 DNA follows: TGCGCCAGCAGCTTACCGGGACAGGGAAATTCGCATGGCTACACCTTC.

The V call is TRBV11-2, the J call TRBJ2-3, with D perhaps TRBD1 or TRBD2 (5 bases each). The CDR3 is 16 amino acids. CDR1 is SGHAT and CDR2 is FQNNGV in the germline V gene. V was clipped by 0 bases and J by 0 bases, with 10 bases between them. The CDR3 loop is CASSLDRDPSTDTQYF. The CDR3 bases are TGTGCCAGCAGCTTAGATCGGGACCCCAGCACAGATACGCAGTATTTT.

This clone was found once. The CDR3 DNA reads TGTGCGCCACAGATCCCCTCCTACAATGAGCAGTTCTTC. It codes for CAPQIPSYNEQFF. This chain joins TRBV6-5 and TRBJ2-1; D not resolved. This CDR3 spans 13 amino acids. Germline loops: CDR1 MNHEY, CDR2 SVGAGI.

The chain recombines TRBV11-3 with TRBJ1-3; tentatively, D is TRBD1 (6 bases). Trimming cost V 3 bases and J 1 base, with 13 bases left between them. This CDR3 has 16 amino acids. Germline lookup yields CDR1 SGHNT and CDR2 YENEEA. This chain's CDR3 is CASSFRGFGSGNTIYF. The CDR3 nucleotides are TGTGCCAGCAGCTTCAGGGGCTTTGGGTCTGGAAACACCATATATTTT. Full variable domain (rest looked up from reference TRBV11-3 and TRBJ1-3): EAGVVQSPRYKIIEKKQPVAFWCNPISGHNTLYWYLQNLGQGPELLIRYENEEAVDDSQLPKDRFSAERLKGVDSTLKIQPAELGDSAVYLCASSFRGFGSGNTIYFGEGSWLTVV.

As DNA, the CDR3 is TGCGCCAGTGGGCGGCTAGCGGTAGACAATGAGCAGTTCTTC. Amino acids: CASGRLAVDNEQFF. V usage is TRBV10-2 and J usage is TRBJ2-1; 7 bases fit TRBD2. The CDR3 runs 14 residues. The ends lost 9 bases at V and 5 bases at J; junction bases unmatched: 10. Germline V gene lookup returns CDR1 WSHSY and CDR2 SAAADI.

The CDR3 region is CASGLLGSWTEAFF. CDR3 coding DNA: TGTGCTAGTGGTTTGTTGGGCAGTTGGACTGAAGCTTTCTTT. The chain links TRBV12-5 to TRBJ1-1; the D is unclear. The germline V gene encodes CDR1 LGHNT and CDR2 FRNRAP. The CDR3 is 14 residues long. V was cut by 2 bases and J by 5 bases, with 12 bases left in between.

The chain has TRBV13 and TRBJ2-3; no clear D. Between the trimmed V and J ends, which lost 1 base and 2 bases, there was a span of 4 bases. CDR1 and CDR2 (germline): PRHDT, FYEKMQ (reference sequence). The CDR3 covers 13 residues. CDR3 DNA: TGTGCCAGCAGCTTAGCGTACACAGATACGCAGTATTTT. This codes for CASSLAYTDTQYF. Filled out from reference TRBV13 and TRBJ2-3, the complete variable domain reads AAGVIQSPRHLIKEKRETATLKCYPIPRHDTVYWYQQGPGQDPQFLISFYEKMQSDKGSIPDRFSAQQFSDYHSELNMSSLELGDSALYFCASSLAYTDTQYFGPGTRLTVL.

The DNA of the CDR3 is TGTGCCAGCAGCTTAGGGGACCGGCCCTACGAGCAGTACTTC. Translated, it gives CASSLGDRPYEQYF. The chain is built from TRBV7-2 and TRBJ2-7; either TRBD1 or TRBD2 may supply D (5 bases each). Germline CDR1 and CDR2: SGHTA and FQGNSA. V dropped 1 base and J dropped 2 bases, with 9 bases sitting between them. The CDR3 length is 14 residues.

The chain employs TRBV28 and TRBJ1-5, with a weak D call TRBD1 (6 bases). Germline-derived CDR1 and CDR2 are MDHEN and SYDVKM. Deletions cut 8 bases from V and 4 bases from J, with 9 bases between. The CDR3 has 12 amino acids. The CDR3 reads CASRGANQPQHF. CDR3 coding DNA: TGTGCCAGCCGGGGGGCAAATCAGCCCCAGCATTTT.

This sequence joins TRBV7-2 and TRBJ1-1, with D possibly TRBD1 on 5 matching bases. The CDR3 length is 15 residues. V lost 1 base to trimming and J lost 0 bases, with 9 bases between them. Per the germline V gene, CDR1 is SGHTA and CDR2 is FQGNSA. CDR3 sequence: CASSLGAGMNTEAFF. The CDR3 nucleotides are TGTGCCAGCAGCTTAGGGGCAGGGATGAACACTGAAGCTTTCTTT.

CDR3 nucleotide sequence: TGTGCCACCAGCAGAGAAGTAAGCGGCTACACCTTC. Translation: CATSREVSGYTF. The rearrangement links TRBV15 to TRBJ1-2; no firm D call. V was trimmed by 0 bases and J by 8 bases, leaving 7 bases between them. CDR1 and CDR2 (germline): LNHNV, YYDKDF (reference sequence). This CDR3 has 12 residues.

The V call is TRBV11-2, the J call TRBJ2-6; 7 bases align to TRBD1. The CDR3 has 18 residues. CDR1 and CDR2 (germline): SGHAT, FQNNGV. V lost 3 bases to trimming and J lost 2 bases; unmatched junction nucleotides: 10. The CDR3 DNA reads TGTGCCAGCAGCTTGAAAAGACAGGGTCCCACTGGGGCCAACGTCCTGACTTTC. Amino acids: CASSLKRQGPTGANVLTF.

The chain links TRBV7-8 to TRBJ1-4; 7 nucleotides line up with TRBD1. The V gene's germline CDR1 is SGHVS and CDR2 FQNEAQ. Trimming cost V 1 base and J 8 bases; bases outside gene matches: 7. This CDR3 spans 15 amino acids. In nucleotides, the CDR3 is TGTGCCAGCAGCTTAGGGGACAGATTAGCGGAAAAACTGTTTTTT. Encoded protein: CASSLGDRLAEKLFF.

The gene calls are TRBV7-2 and TRBJ2-2; no firm D call. In germline, CDR1 is SGHTA, CDR2 FQGNSA. The CDR3 is made up of 11 amino acids. V dropped 3 bases and J dropped 9 bases, with 5 bases sitting between them. CDR3 region: CASSLARELFF. The CDR3 bases are TGTGCCAGCAGCTTGGCCCGGGAGCTGTTTTTT.

This sequence joins TRBV5-1 and TRBJ2-1; tentatively, D is TRBD2 (5 bases). Germline V CDR1 and CDR2: SGHRS, YFSETQ. The CDR3 spans 15 residues. V lost 0 bases to trimming and J lost 9 bases, with 16 bases between them. The CDR3 sequence is CASSLAISSGSEQFF. DNA for the CDR3: TGCGCCAGCAGCTTGGCCATTAGTTCGGGGAGTGAGCAGTTCTTC. The full variable domain, in which reference TRBV5-1 and TRBJ2-1 provide the parts outside the CDR3, is KAGVTQTPRYLIKTRGQQVTLSCSPISGHRSVSWYQQTPGQGLQFLFEYFSETQRNKGNFPGRFSGRQFSNSRSEMNVSTLELGDSALYLCASSLAISSGSEQFFGPGTRLTVL.

The chain has TRBV5-1 and TRBJ2-7; possibly TRBD1 for D (5 bases). Germline V CDR1 and CDR2: SGHRS, YFSETQ. With 0 bases removed from V and 6 bases from J, the gap between germline ends came to 13 bases. The length of the CDR3 is 14 residues. CDR3 loop: CASSLEVGVGEQYF. Here the CDR3 DNA reads TGCGCCAGCAGCTTGGAGGTAGGGGTGGGCGAGCAGTACTTC. The full variable domain, rest sourced from reference TRBV5-1 and TRBJ2-7, is KAGVTQTPRYLIKTRGQQVTLSCSPISGHRSVSWYQQTPGQGLQFLFEYFSETQRNKGNFPGRFSGRQFSNSRSEMNVSTLELGDSALYLCASSLEVGVGEQYFGPGTRLTVT.